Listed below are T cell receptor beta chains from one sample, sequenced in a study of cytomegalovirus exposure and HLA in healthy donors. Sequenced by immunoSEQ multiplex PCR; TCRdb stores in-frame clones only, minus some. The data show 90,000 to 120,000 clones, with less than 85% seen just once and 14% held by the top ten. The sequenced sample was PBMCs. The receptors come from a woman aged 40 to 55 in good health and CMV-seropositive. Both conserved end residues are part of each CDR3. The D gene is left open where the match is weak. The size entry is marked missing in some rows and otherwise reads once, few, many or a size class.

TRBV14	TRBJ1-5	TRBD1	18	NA	TGTGCCAGCAGCCACCTCGAGGACAGGGTAGGTCGCAATCAGCCCCAGCATTTT	CASSHLEDRVGRNQPQHF
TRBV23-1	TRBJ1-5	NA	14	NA	TGCGCCAGCAGTCTGAGTTCTAGCAATCAGCCCCAGCATTTT	CASSLSSSNQPQHF
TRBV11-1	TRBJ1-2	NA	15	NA	TGTGCCAGCAGCATCAACCGGGACAAATTATATGGCTACACCTTC	CASSINRDKLYGYTF
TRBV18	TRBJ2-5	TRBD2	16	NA	TGTGCCAGCTCGCCGTCTGCGGGGGGTTTAAGAGAGACCCAGTACTTC	CASSPSAGGLRETQYF
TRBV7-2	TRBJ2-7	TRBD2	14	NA	TGTGCCAGCAGCCTGACTAGCGGAACCTACGAGCAGTACTTC	CASSLTSGTYEQYF
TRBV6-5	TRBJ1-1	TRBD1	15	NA	TGTGCCAGCAGTTACTCGGGACAGGGAAGGACTGAAGCTTTCTTT	CASSYSGQGRTEAFF
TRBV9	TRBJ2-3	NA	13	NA	TGTGCCAGCATGGCGGGCGGCACAGATACGCAGTATTTT	CASMAGGTDTQYF
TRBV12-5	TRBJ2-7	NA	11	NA	TGTGCTAGTGGGTCCCTCTACGAGCAGTACTTC	CASGSLYEQYF
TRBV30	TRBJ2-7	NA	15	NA	TGTGCCTGGAGTATCAGACAGGCCCTCTCCTACGAGCAGTACTTC	CAWSIRQALSYEQYF
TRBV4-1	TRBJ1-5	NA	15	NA	TGCGCCAGCAGCCAATCTTCACAGTTCAATCAGCCCCAGCATTTT	CASSQSSQFNQPQHF
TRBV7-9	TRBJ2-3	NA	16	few	TGTGCCAGCAGCTCCTACATTAGCGCCGGCACAGATACGCAGTATTTT	CASSSYISAGTDTQYF
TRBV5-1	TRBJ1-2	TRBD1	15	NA	TGCGCCAGCAGCTGGGTAGGGACAGTTAACTATGGCTACACCTTC	CASSWVGTVNYGYTF
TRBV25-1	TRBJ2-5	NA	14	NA	TGTGCCAGCAGTGAAACTAACAGGGCAGGGACCCAGTACTTC	CASSETNRAGTQYF
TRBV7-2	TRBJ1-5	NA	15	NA	TGTGCCAGCAGCTTAGTTCTTACAGGGAATCAGCCCCAGCATTTT	CASSLVLTGNQPQHF
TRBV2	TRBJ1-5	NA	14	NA	TGTGCCAGCAGCCGTGAACAGGGAAATCAGCCCCAGCATTTT	CASSREQGNQPQHF
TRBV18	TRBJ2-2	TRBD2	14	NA	TGTGCCAGCTCATCAAAGCGGGAGACCGGGGAGCTGTTTTTT	CASSSKRETGELFF
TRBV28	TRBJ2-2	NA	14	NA	TGTGCCAGCATGGGCGGGCAGAACACCGGGGAGCTGTTTTTT	CASMGGQNTGELFF
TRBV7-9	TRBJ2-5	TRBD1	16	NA	TGTGCCAGCAGCGGGCGACAGGGGGTTTGGTGGGAGACCCAGTACTTC	CASSGRQGVWWETQYF
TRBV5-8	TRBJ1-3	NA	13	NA	TGTGCCAGCAGCTTGCAGGGGGGAAACACCATATATTTT	CASSLQGGNTIYF
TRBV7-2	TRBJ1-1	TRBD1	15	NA	TGTGCCAGCAGCTTAGCGGGACAGGGGGGGGCTGAAGCTTTCTTT	CASSLAGQGGAEAFF
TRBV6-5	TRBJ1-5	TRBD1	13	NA	TGTGCCAGCAGCCCGGACAGGGGTCAGCCCCAGCATTTT	CASSPDRGQPQHF
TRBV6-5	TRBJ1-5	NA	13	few	TGTGCCAGCAGTCCCACGTTCGGTCAGCCCCAGCATTTT	CASSPTFGQPQHF
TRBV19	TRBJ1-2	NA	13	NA	TGTGCCAGTAGTCCAAACAGAATCTATGGCTACACCTTC	CASSPNRIYGYTF
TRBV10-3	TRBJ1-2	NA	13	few	TGTGCCATCAGTGAGTCGAACGGGAGCGGCTACACCTTC	CAISESNGSGYTF
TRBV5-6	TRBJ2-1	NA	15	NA	TGTGCCAGCAGCCTGGAAGGAGGAGCCTACAATGAGCAGTTCTTC	CASSLEGGAYNEQFF